This entry concerns a single T cell receptor (beta chain). Deletions cut 2 bases from V and 6 bases from J, with 9 bases between. The CDR3 consists of 12 residues. CDR1 DFQATT and CDR2 SNEGSKA come from the germline V gene (reference sequence). RNA amounts of about 0.45 to 1 ug underwent reverse transcription with random hexamers. TCRdb itself ran the immunoSEQ multiplex PCR reads through MiXCR, one entry per CDR3 protein. This sample has around 300,000 distinct CDR3 sequences; approximately 90% occur once, and the top ten carry about 0.07%. It was negative isolation that provided the CD8+ and CD4+ T cells, whereas TEMRA cells were enriched by FACS. This entry belongs to a study of CD8 T cells in Susac syndrome.

This sequence originates from a human donor with multiple sclerosis. The sequenced sample consisted of CD4+ T cells from PBMCs. V and J are TRBV20-1 and TRBJ2-3; tentative D call: TRBD1 (6 bases). The CDR3 sequence is CSARPDSDTQYF. The CDR3, as DNA: TGCAGTGCTAGACCGGACAGCGATACGCAGTATTTT.